Described below is a single T cell receptor beta chain sequence and its context. Authors' data handling: The assay estimated nucleated cells by amplifying reference gene primers. The assay was immunoSEQ multiplex PCR, and TCRdb's table has in-frame clones only and misses some. That table supplies the V and J calls and clone size; D and trimming were determined from the DNA. The repertoire holds under 200,000 clones, with around 90% as singletons. The sample is drawn from a study of blood T cell repertoires in COVID-19. As for the study in general: Samples of COVID-19 (acute and convalescent) were obtained from the United States, Italy and Spain.

The sample consisted of peripheral blood. This receptor was taken from a man aged 40-49 years with active or convalescent COVID-19.

This CDR3 reads CASSLGGGQPQHF. The CDR3 bases are TGCGCCAGCAGCTTGGGTGGAGGCCAGCCCCAGCATTTT. This chain joins TRBV5-1 and TRBJ1-5, with no clear D. The CDR3 consists of 13 residues. V gave up 0 bases and J gave up 7 bases, with 8 bases separating them. Germline CDR1 is SGHRS and CDR2 is YFSETQ.